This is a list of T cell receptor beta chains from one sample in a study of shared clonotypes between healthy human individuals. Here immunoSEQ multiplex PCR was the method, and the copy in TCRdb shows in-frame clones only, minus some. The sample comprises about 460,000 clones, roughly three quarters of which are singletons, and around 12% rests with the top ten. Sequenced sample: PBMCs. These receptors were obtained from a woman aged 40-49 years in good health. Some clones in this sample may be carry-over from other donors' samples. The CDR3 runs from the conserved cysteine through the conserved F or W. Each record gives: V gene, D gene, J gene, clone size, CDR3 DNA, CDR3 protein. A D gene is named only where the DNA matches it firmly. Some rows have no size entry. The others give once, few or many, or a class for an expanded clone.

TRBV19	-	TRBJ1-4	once	TGTGCCAGTAGTCCCTCTGGGGAAAAACTGTTTTTT	CASSPSGEKLFF
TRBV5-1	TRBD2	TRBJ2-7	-	TGCGCCAGTCGGACTAGCGGGAGTGGCGAGCAGTACTTC	CASRTSGSGEQYF
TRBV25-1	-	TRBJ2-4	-	TGTGCCAGCAGGGCAGGGTCGGCCAAAAACATTCAGTACTTC	CASRAGSAKNIQYF
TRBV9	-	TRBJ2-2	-	TGTGCCAGCAGCGCCCAGGGGAGGCGTAGCACCGGGGAGCTGTTTTTT	CASSAQGRRSTGELFF
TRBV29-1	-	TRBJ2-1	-	TGCAGCGTTGAAACGGACAGCTATGAGCAGTTCTTC	CSVETDSYEQFF
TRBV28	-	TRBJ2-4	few	TGTGCCAGCAGTAGGGTGATAGACAGGAGAGCCAAAAACATTCAGTACTTC	CASSRVIDRRAKNIQYF
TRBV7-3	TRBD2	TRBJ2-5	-	TGTGCCAGCGCCCGGGGTAGCGGGATCGAGACCCAGTACTTC	CASARGSGIETQYF
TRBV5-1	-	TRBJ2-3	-	TGCGCCAGCAGCGGGGACACGAGGAGCACAGATACGCAGTATTTT	CASSGDTRSTDTQYF
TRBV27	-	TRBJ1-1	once	TGTGCCAGCAGTTTAGACAGTGAAGCTTTCTTT	CASSLDSEAFF
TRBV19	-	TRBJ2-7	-	TGTGCCAGTAGTATCATCGACAGCTCCTACGAGCAGTACTTC	CASSIIDSSYEQYF
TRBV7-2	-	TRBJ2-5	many	TGTGCCAGCAGCTACAGGGTCCAAGAGACCCAGTACTTC	CASSYRVQETQYF
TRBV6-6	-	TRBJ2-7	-	TGTGCCAGCCGACCGGGGCGGGACGTCGGCGAGCAGTACTTC	CASRPGRDVGEQYF
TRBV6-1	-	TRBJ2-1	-	TGTGCCAGCAGGGACAGACAGGGAGGGAGTGAGTTCTTC	CASRDRQGGSEFF
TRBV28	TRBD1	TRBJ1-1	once	TGTGCCAGCAGCCCGACCTCAGGGGGCACTGAAGCTTTCTTT	CASSPTSGGTEAFF
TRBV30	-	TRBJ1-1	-	TGTGCCTGGAGTGCACAGGGCTGGACTGAAGCTTTCTTT	CAWSAQGWTEAFF
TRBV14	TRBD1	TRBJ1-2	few	TGTGCCAGCAGCCCTCAGGGGGGCAGCCTTAACTATGGCTACACCTTC	CASSPQGGSLNYGYTF
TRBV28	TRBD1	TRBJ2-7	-	TGTGCCAGCAGCCACAGGGGTGAATCCTACGAGCAGTACTTC	CASSHRGESYEQYF
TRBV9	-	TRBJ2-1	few	TGTGCCAGCAGCAGGGACGTTGGGACGTACAATGAGCAGTTCTTC	CASSRDVGTYNEQFF
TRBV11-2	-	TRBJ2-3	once	TGTGCCAGCAGCTCTGCGGGGTTCACAGATACGCAGTATTTT	CASSSAGFTDTQYF
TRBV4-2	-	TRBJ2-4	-	TGTGCCAGCAGCCAAGAGCCTAGGGCGCTGCGAGCCAAAAACATTCAGTACTTC	CASSQEPRALRAKNIQYF
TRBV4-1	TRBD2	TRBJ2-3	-	TGCGCCAGCTCCGGCAGCGGGAGGGGGGGGACGCAGTATTTT	CASSGSGRGGTQYF
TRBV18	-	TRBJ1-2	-	TGTGCCAGCTCACCCGAACCAGGAGGGGAGCGGGGCTACACCTTC	CASSPEPGGERGYTF
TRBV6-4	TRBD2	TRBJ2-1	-	TGTGCCAGCAGTGACTCAGGACTAGCGGGGAGAAATGAGCAGTTCTTC	CASSDSGLAGRNEQFF
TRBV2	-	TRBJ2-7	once	TGTGCCAGCAGAAGAGGGACCGGAAGCGGCTACGAGCAGTACTTC	CASRRGTGSGYEQYF